The 30 T cell receptor beta chains below all came from one sample that was sequenced in a study of CD8 T cells in Susac syndrome. The RNA input was about 0.5 to 1 ug, and it was reverse transcribed with random hexamers. MiXCR, applied by TCRdb to the immunoSEQ multiplex PCR reads, yields one record per CDR3 protein. The table records roughly 100,000 distinct CDR3 sequences, around 96% of them present only once. Sequenced input: CD8+ T cells from PBMCs. The receptors were sampled from a human donor with Susac syndrome.

The sample holds one count of this clonotype. V gene TRBV29-1 combines with J gene TRBJ1-2; TRBD1 aligns across 7 bases. Germline V gives CDR1 SQVTM, CDR2 ANQGSEA. V trimming: 7 bases; J trimming: 4 bases; junction bases outside the gene matches: 6. CDR3 length: 12 amino acids. The CDR3 DNA follows: TGCAGCGGGGTGACAGGGACCTATGGCTACACCTTC. Its protein product is CSGVTGTYGYTF.

The CDR3 sequence is CASSLSSYSNYGYTF. The CDR3 region has the DNA TGTGCCAGCAGCTTATCCTCCTACTCTAACTATGGCTACACCTTC. The chain combines TRBV7-9 with TRBJ1-2, with unresolved D. The germline CDR1 and CDR2 sequences are SEHNR and FQNEAQ (reference sequence). V was trimmed by 2 bases and J by 0 bases, leaving 10 bases between them. This CDR3 is built from 15 residues.

This clonotype appeared a few times. J is TRBJ2-7 and V is TRBV6-2 or TRBV6-3, with D possibly TRBD1 on 5 matching bases. CDR1 is MNHEY and CDR2 is SVGEGT in the germline V gene. Trimming cost V 5 bases and J 4 bases, with 9 bases left between them. The CDR3 sequence is 12 residues long. The CDR3 coding sequence is TGTGCCAGCAGTCAAGACAGTTACGAGCAGTACTTC. Encoded protein: CASSQDSYEQYF.

The chain is built from TRBV20-1 and TRBJ2-7, with D possibly called TRBD1 or TRBD2 (6 bases each). V dropped 6 bases and J dropped 0 bases, with 15 bases sitting between them. The CDR3 has 14 residues. Germline CDR1 DFQATT, CDR2 SNEGSKA (reference sequence). The CDR3 reads CSAADGGPSYEQYF. In DNA form, the CDR3 reads TGCAGTGCCGCCGATGGGGGGCCCTCCTACGAGCAGTACTTC.

The rearrangement links TRBV18 to TRBJ2-5; 7 bases line up with TRBD2. J lost 1 base, V lost 3 bases, and 11 bases had no gene match. Germline V lookup: CDR1 KGHSH, CDR2 LQKENI. The CDR3 covers 17 residues. DNA of the CDR3: TGTGCCAGCTCACCCCCGGATTATCCTAGCGGCCAAGAGACCCAGTACTTC. Protein: CASSPPDYPSGQETQYF.

The chain employs TRBV30 and TRBJ2-2, with D hard to call. This CDR3 is built from 13 residues. Germline CDR1 and CDR2: GTSNPN and SVGIG (reference sequence). V lost 2 bases and J lost 3, with 7 bases in between. DNA of the CDR3: TGTGCCTGGAGTCATGGGGACACCGGGGAGCTGTTTTTT. Its protein is CAWSHGDTGELFF.

V and J are TRBV5-4 and TRBJ2-1; a weak D match, TRBD2 (6 bases). Deletions cut 2 bases from V and 10 bases from J, with 13 bases between. From germline, CDR1 is SGHNT and CDR2 YYREEE (reference sequence). The CDR3 loop spans 13 amino acids. CDR3 loop: CASSFGTGGEQFF. In DNA, the CDR3 is TGTGCCAGCAGCTTTGGAACCGGAGGGGAGCAGTTCTTC.

This CDR3 is CASSLRLGAGDTQYF. CDR3 coding DNA: TGTGCCAGCAGCTTAAGACTCGGGGCCGGAGATACGCAGTATTTT. This chain links TRBV7-3 with TRBJ2-3, with D possibly called TRBD1 or TRBD2 (5 bases each). Trimming left V 1 base short and J 5 bases short, with 13 bases between. The CDR3 runs to 15 residues. CDR1 is SGHTA, CDR2 FQGTGA, per germline.

The rearrangement uses TRBV15 and TRBJ1-5, with D unclear. This CDR3 has 14 residues. With 4 bases removed from V and 0 bases from J, the gap between germline ends came to 7 bases. Germline V gene data show CDR1 as LNHNV and CDR2 as YYDKDF (reference sequence). DNA of the CDR3: TGTGCCACCAGCACGGGGAATAGCAATCAGCCCCAGCATTTT. This gives the protein CATSTGNSNQPQHF. Variable domain in full (rest from reference TRBV15 and TRBJ1-5): DAMVIQNPRYQVTQFGKPVTLSCSQTLNHNVMYWYQQKSSQAPKLLFHYYDKDFNNEADTPDNFQSRRPNTSFCFLDIRSPGLGDTAMYLCATSTGNSNQPQHFGDGTRLSIL.

The chain has TRBV20-1 and TRBJ2-3; D tentatively fits TRBD1 or TRBD2 (6 bases each). Trimming shortened V by 0 bases and J by 2 bases, and 18 bases separated the two germline ends. CDR1 and CDR2 (germline): DFQATT, SNEGSKA (reference sequence). The CDR3 sequence is 17 residues long. The CDR3 reads CSARDAGGASITDTQYF. For the CDR3, the DNA is TGCAGTGCTAGAGATGCCGGGGGCGCATCCATCACAGATACGCAGTATTTT.

This chain uses TRBV20-1 with TRBJ2-3, with TRBD2 matching 7 bases. Germline CDR1 DFQATT, CDR2 SNEGSKA (reference sequence). Trimming removed 1 base from V and 3 bases from J; junction bases left unmatched: 4. The CDR3 is 14 amino acids. The CDR3 region is CSARGREATDTQYF. The CDR3 DNA reads as TGCAGTGCTAGAGGCCGGGAGGCTACAGATACGCAGTATTTT.

J is TRBJ2-1 and V is TRBV6-6; 8 bases align to TRBD2. The V gene's germline CDR1 is MNHNY and CDR2 SVGAGI (reference sequence). Trimming took 2 bases from V and 7 from J; bases not matched to a gene: 4. This CDR3 region has 14 residues. The CDR3 sequence is CASSYGRGENEQFF. CDR3 DNA sequence: TGTGCCAGCAGTTACGGGCGGGGGGAGAATGAGCAGTTCTTC.

The rearrangement links TRBV28 to TRBJ2-3; TRBD1 matches at 8 bases. CDR3 length: 14 amino acids. V gave up 5 bases and J gave up 3 bases; unmatched junction bases: 4. Germline V gives CDR1 MDHEN, CDR2 SYDVKM. This chain's CDR3 is CASSTTGGTDTQYF. DNA for the CDR3: TGTGCCAGCAGTACTACAGGGGGGACAGATACGCAGTATTTT.

The chain joins TRBV20-1 to TRBJ1-2; 7 nucleotides align to TRBD1. Germline trimming cut 3 bases from V and 0 bases from J; bases unmatched to any gene: 16. The germline gives CDR1 DFQATT, CDR2 SNEGSKA (reference sequence). The CDR3 covers 18 residues. This chain's CDR3 is CSASATGAGPQTNYGYTF. The CDR3 DNA is TGCAGTGCTAGTGCAACAGGGGCTGGGCCCCAAACTAACTATGGCTACACCTTC.

The V gene is TRBV24-1, the J gene TRBJ2-7; 9 nucleotides agree with TRBD1. The CDR3 is 15 residues long. In germline, CDR1 is KGHDR, CDR2 SFDVKD. After removal of 9 bases from V and 4 bases from J, the junction contained 12 bases not matched to a gene. In DNA form, the CDR3 reads TGTGCCACCGAAGCACCCTCGGGGACAGGGTACGAGCAGTACTTC. This translates into CATEAPSGTGYEQYF.

A remark on this clonotype: Germline and junction disagree at one end, which may indicate a read error. The J gene is TRBJ2-1, the V gene TRBV18; the match to TRBD2 covers 9 bases. Germline V gives CDR1 KGHSH, CDR2 LQKENI. This CDR3 has 17 amino acids. CDR3 bases: TGTGCCAGCTCACCACTCATCACTAGCGGGTCCTTCAATGAGCAGTTCTTC. This encodes CASSPLITSGSFNEQFF.

The rearrangement links TRBV20-1 to TRBJ2-2; D is undetermined. The CDR3 runs 13 residues. Trimming removed 6 bases at V and 6 bases at J, with 14 bases between. The germline V gene has CDR1 DFQATT and CDR2 SNEGSKA (reference sequence). The CDR3 DNA reads TGCAGTGCCAACCGTGAAGCCGCCGGGGAGCTGTTTTTT. Protein sequence: CSANREAAGELFF.

The rearrangement links TRBV27 to TRBJ2-2; 9 bases line up with TRBD1. The CDR3 has 14 residues. Trimming at V came to 5 bases and at J to 5 bases, leaving 3 bases not matched to a gene. Per the germline V gene, CDR1 is MNHEY and CDR2 is SMNVEV (reference sequence). CDR3 sequence: CASSQTGGTGELFF. The CDR3, as DNA: TGTGCCAGCAGTCAGACAGGGGGAACCGGGGAGCTGTTTTTT.

This chain connects TRBV4-3 to TRBJ1-1; D gene uncertain. This CDR3 has 14 residues. Trimming left V 0 bases short and J 7 bases short, with 12 bases between. Germline loops: CDR1 LGHNA, CDR2 YSLEER. The CDR3 region has the DNA TGCGCCAGCAGCCAAGACGGCGGGATAGGTGAAGCTTTCTTT. Translated, it gives CASSQDGGIGEAFF.

The V and J genes are TRBV20-1 and TRBJ2-6, with D tentatively TRBD1 (5 bases). The V and J ends lost 6 bases and 4 bases respectively, with 16 bases between them. The germline V gene has CDR1 DFQATT and CDR2 SNEGSKA (reference sequence). CDR3 length: 15 residues. In nucleotides, the CDR3 is TGCAGTGCCAAAACAGGAGCTCTGGGGGCCAACGTCCTGACTTTC. It translates to CSAKTGALGANVLTF.

The chain links TRBV20-1 to TRBJ1-5; D is unclear. Germline values: CDR1 DFQATT, CDR2 SNEGSKA (reference sequence). Trimming removed 3 bases from V and 0 bases from J, with 6 bases in between. This CDR3 has 13 residues. CDR3 in DNA: TGCAGTGCTAGTCTGGATAGCAATCAGCCCCAGCATTTT. The encoded protein is CSASLDSNQPQHF.

The chain links TRBV7-9 to TRBJ2-5; 7 bases align to TRBD2. The CDR3 contains 14 residues. The germline V gene encodes CDR1 SEHNR and CDR2 FQNEAQ (reference sequence). With 2 bases clipped from V and 3 bases from J, the junction kept 3 bases outside the gene matches. The CDR3 region is CASSLTGGEETQYF. CDR3 nucleotides: TGTGCCAGCAGCTTAACTGGGGGGGAAGAGACCCAGTACTTC.

The rearrangement joins TRBV30 to TRBJ2-5; 10 nucleotides match TRBD1. The CDR3 extends over 16 amino acids. The trim removed 3 bases at V and 5 bases at J, leaving 12 bases unmatched. Germline V lookup: CDR1 GTSNPN, CDR2 SVGIG (reference sequence). The CDR3 sequence: CAWRGWDRGERETQYF. In DNA form, the CDR3 reads TGTGCCTGGAGGGGCTGGGACAGGGGAGAACGGGAGACCCAGTACTTC.

The chain is built from TRBV3-1 and TRBJ1-2; no definite D call. The CDR3 is 13 residues long. CDR1 and CDR2 from the germline V gene are LGHDT and YNNKEL (reference sequence). The V end was cut by 4 bases, the J end by 8 bases, with 14 bases between. The CDR3: CASSPQAVGGYTF. CDR3 DNA sequence: TGTGCCAGCAGCCCTCAGGCAGTAGGAGGCTACACCTTC.

The V gene is TRBV15, the J gene TRBJ1-5; 9 bases fit TRBD1. CDR1 and CDR2 (germline): LNHNV, YYDKDF (reference sequence). V was clipped by 6 bases and J by 2 bases; unmatched bases: 8. CDR3 length: 16 residues. As DNA, the CDR3 is TGTGCCACCAGGGACAGGGGAAGGGAGGGCAATCAGCCCCAGCATTTT. This codes for CATRDRGREGNQPQHF. Using reference TRBV15 and TRBJ1-5 for the parts outside the CDR3, the full variable domain is DAMVIQNPRYQVTQFGKPVTLSCSQTLNHNVMYWYQQKSSQAPKLLFHYYDKDFNNEADTPDNFQSRRPNTSFCFLDIRSPGLGDTAMYLCATRDRGREGNQPQHFGDGTRLSIL.

This chain joins TRBV30 and TRBJ2-1, with D uncertain. V was clipped by 7 bases and J by 7 bases, with 17 bases between them. CDR1 GTSNPN and CDR2 SVGIG come from the germline V gene (reference sequence). CDR3 size: 13 residues. This CDR3 reads CALTGSGGNEQFF. CDR3 DNA: TGTGCCTTAACCGGTTCGGGTGGGAATGAGCAGTTCTTC.

V gene TRBV4-2 combines with J gene TRBJ2-2, with D possibly TRBD2 on 5 matching bases. CDR3 size: 14 residues. CDR1 is LGHNA and CDR2 is YNFKEQ in the germline V gene. Trimming removed 4 bases from V and 0 bases from J, with 6 bases in between. This chain's CDR3 is CASSLLANTGELFF. CDR3 DNA sequence: TGTGCCAGCAGCCTACTAGCGAACACCGGGGAGCTGTTTTTT.

The CDR3, as DNA: TGCAGTGCGCCCGCAGGGGTTGCTGGTGGCTACACCTTC. Encoded protein: CSAPAGVAGGYTF. The rearrangement joins TRBV20-1 to TRBJ1-2, with D perhaps matching TRBD1 (6 bases). The CDR3 consists of 13 residues. The V gene's germline CDR1 is DFQATT and CDR2 SNEGSKA (reference sequence). V lost 6 bases and J lost 7, with 18 bases in between.

The rearrangement uses TRBV20-1 and TRBJ1-1; 12 positions agree with TRBD1. CDR1 and CDR2 (germline): DFQATT, SNEGSKA (reference sequence). J gave up 11 bases and V 5 bases, and 6 bases lay outside the gene matches. This CDR3 is 12 amino acids long. This chain's CDR3 is CSAHSGTGGAFF. CDR3 nucleotides: TGCAGTGCTCATTCCGGGACAGGGGGCGCTTTCTTT.

Only one count was recorded for this clonotype. The chain couples TRBV20-1 to TRBJ2-1; D gene ambiguous. This CDR3 comprises 10 residues. Germline CDR1 DFQATT, CDR2 SNEGSKA (reference sequence). Trimming removed 2 bases from V and 8 bases from J, with 4 bases in between. The CDR3 DNA is TGCAGTGCTAGACAGGATGAGCAGTTCTTC. Residues: CSARQDEQFF.